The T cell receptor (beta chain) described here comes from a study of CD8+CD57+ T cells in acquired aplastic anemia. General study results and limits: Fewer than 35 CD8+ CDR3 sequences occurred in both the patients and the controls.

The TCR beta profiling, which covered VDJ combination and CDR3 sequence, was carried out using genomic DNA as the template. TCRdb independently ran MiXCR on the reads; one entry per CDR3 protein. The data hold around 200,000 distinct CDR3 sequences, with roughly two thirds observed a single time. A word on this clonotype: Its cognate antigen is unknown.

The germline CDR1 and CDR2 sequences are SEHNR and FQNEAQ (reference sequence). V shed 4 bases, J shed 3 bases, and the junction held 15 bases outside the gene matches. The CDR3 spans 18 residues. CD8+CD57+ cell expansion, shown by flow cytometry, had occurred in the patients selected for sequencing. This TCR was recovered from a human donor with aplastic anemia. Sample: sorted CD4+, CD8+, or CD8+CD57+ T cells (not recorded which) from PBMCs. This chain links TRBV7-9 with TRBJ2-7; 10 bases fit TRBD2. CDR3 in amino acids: CASSSTAQTSGWIYEQYF. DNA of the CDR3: TGTGCCAGCAGCTCCACCGCCCAGACTAGCGGGTGGATCTACGAGCAGTACTTC.